These 3 T cell receptor delta chains share one sample of origin, sequenced in a study of Vδ1+ human thymocytes. General observations from the study: Highly polyclonal TRG and TRD repertoires with Gaussian CDR3 length distributions appeared in thymus.

These receptors have no identified antigens. The template was reverse-transcribed extracted RNA. The CDR3 regions were amplified by multiplex PCR from V-gene primers to a constant-region primer. TCRdb re-processed the multiplex PCR reads via CATT. The sample has tens of thousands of delta-chain clones, 25% to 35% seen once; the top ten hold about 1.6%. Sequencing used Vdelta1+ gamma-delta thymocytes from the thymus. Sample subset: FACS-sorted CD3+ TCRalphabeta- TCRVdelta1+ TCRVdelta2- thymocytes. The receptor source for this set is a boy in the first two years of life who had congenital heart surgery.

Note on this clone: Other DNA sequences in the same sample also yield this CDR3. This chain joins TRDV1 and TRDJ1; a weak D match, TRDD3 (5 bases). CDR1 and CDR2 from the germline V gene are TSWWSYY and QGS. Trimming took off 2 bases at V and 0 bases at J, with 19 bases between the two ends. The length of the CDR3 is 18 residues. The DNA for the CDR3 is TGTGCTCTTGGGGAATTTAATGCGGGGACCAGGAACACCGATAAACTCATCTTT. It translates to CALGEFNAGTRNTDKLIF.

This clone was found a few times. The chain carries TRDV1 and TRDJ1, with D perhaps matching TRDD2 (5 bases). Germline lookup yields CDR1 TSWWSYY and CDR2 QGS. The CDR3 runs to 19 residues. Trimming took off 4 bases at V and 3 bases at J, with 27 bases between the two ends. CDR3 in DNA: TGTGCTCTTGGGGGTCGCCTCCCTCCCTACCAAAAGCAGCCCGATAAACTCATCTTT. Amino acid sequence: CALGGRLPPYQKQPDKLIF.

This clone turned up a few times. Other nucleotide sequences from this sample produce the same CDR3. The chain uses TRDV1 and TRDJ1; D is unresolved. The CDR3 is 15 amino acids. V dropped 3 bases and J dropped 0 bases, with 11 bases sitting between them. Looked up from germline, CDR1 is TSWWSYY and CDR2 is QGS. The CDR3 bases are TGTGCTCTTGGGGAGGCCCGGAGACACACCGATAAACTCATCTTT. Protein: CALGEARRHTDKLIF.